This T cell receptor (beta chain) was recovered during a study of blood T cell repertoires in COVID-19. The germline gives CDR1 SGHTA, CDR2 FQGNSA. V shed 6 bases, J shed 4 bases, and the junction held 4 bases outside the gene matches. The CDR3 runs 14 residues. Authors' analysis steps: Amplification of reference gene primers was used by the study to estimate nucleated cell counts. The repertoire was sequenced with immunoSEQ multiplex PCR; TCRdb's copy has only in-frame clones and lacks some. The V and J calls and the clone size are those of that table, but D and trimming were determined from the DNA. The sample consists of about 130,000 clones, less than 90% of them appearing once.

V gene TRBV7-2 combines with J gene TRBJ2-5; the match to TRBD2 covers 11 bases. The sequencing input was PBMCs or T cells enriched from blood (not recorded which). This TCR was sampled from a woman between 45 and 60 years old who had recovered from COVID-19. CDR3 sequence (DNA): TGTGCCAGCAGTCCTAGCGGGGGGTTAGAGACCCAGTACTTC. Translated: CASSPSGGLETQYF.